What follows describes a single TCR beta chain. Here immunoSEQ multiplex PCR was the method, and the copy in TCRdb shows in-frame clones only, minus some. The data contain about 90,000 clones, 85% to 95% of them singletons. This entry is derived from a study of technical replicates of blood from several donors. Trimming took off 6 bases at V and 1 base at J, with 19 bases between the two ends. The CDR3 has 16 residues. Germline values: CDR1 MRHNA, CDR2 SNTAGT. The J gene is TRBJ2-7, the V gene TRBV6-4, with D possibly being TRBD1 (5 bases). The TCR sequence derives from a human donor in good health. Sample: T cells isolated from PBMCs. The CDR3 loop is CASRGPMTAYSYEQYF. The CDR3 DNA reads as TGTGCCAGCAGGGGGCCGATGACAGCCTATTCCTACGAGCAGTACTTC.